The 32 T cell receptor beta chains presented below share a single source sample, sequenced in a study of chemoradiotherapy in HPV16-positive cancers. The data were produced by immunoSEQ multiplex PCR, yet TCRdb's version contains in-frame clones alone and is incomplete. The sample lists some 14,000 clones, under 85% seen once, with roughly 1.3% in the top ten. The specimen was obtained from a patient who underwent chemoradiotherapy. The receptor set was obtained from a human donor with HPV-associated anogenital cancer.

The chain employs TRBV2 and TRBJ1-2; the D gene is possibly TRBD1 (6 bases). Trimming cost V 3 bases and J 8 bases, with 13 bases left between them. Germline CDR1 reads SNHLY; CDR2 reads FYNNEI. This CDR3 has 13 amino acids. The CDR3: CASSDRGFGGYTF. The CDR3 DNA reads as TGTGCCAGCAGTGACAGGGGATTCGGCGGCTACACCTTC.

The V and J genes are TRBV30 and TRBJ1-1, with no clear D. Trimming took off 2 bases at V and 5 bases at J, with 15 bases between the two ends. The CDR3 has 14 amino acids. Germline assignment: CDR1 GTSNPN and CDR2 SVGIG (reference sequence). CDR3 region: CAWSLGVGGTEAFF. For the CDR3, the DNA is TGTGCCTGGAGTCTCGGAGTGGGTGGGACTGAAGCTTTCTTT. The full variable domain, completed using reference TRBV30 and TRBJ1-1, is SQTIHQWPATLVQPVGSPLSLECTVEGTSNPNLYWYRQAAGRGLQLLFYSVGIGQISSEVPQNLSASRPQDRQFILSSKKLLLSDSGFYLCAWSLGVGGTEAFFGQGTRLTVV.

V gene TRBV2 combines with J gene TRBJ2-5, with D hard to call. Gene TRBJ2-7 matches the end of the DNA better, so the J call may be wrong. CDR3 size: 10 residues. Germline CDR1 and CDR2: SNHLY and FYNNEI. CDR3 DNA: TGTGCCAGCAGTGTCTCCGAGCAGTACTTC. This encodes CASSVSEQYF.

The rearrangement uses TRBV28 and TRBJ1-2; 10 bases align to TRBD1. Trimming cost V 4 bases and J 7 bases; bases outside gene matches: 6. CDR3 length equals 14 residues. Per the germline V gene, CDR1 is MDHEN and CDR2 is SYDVKM. The CDR3, as DNA: TGTGCCAGCAGTTCAGGACAGGGGGTATTTGGCTACACCTTC. Protein product: CASSSGQGVFGYTF.

This clone came up a few times. This sequence joins TRBV19 and TRBJ1-2; D unresolved. This CDR3 region has 12 residues. The germline V gene encodes CDR1 LNHDA and CDR2 SQIVND (reference sequence). The V end was cut by 8 bases, the J end by 1 base, with 8 bases between. The CDR3 loop is CASSRVNYGYTF. CDR3 DNA: TGTGCCAGTTCAAGGGTTAACTATGGCTACACCTTC.

The rearrangement links TRBV29-1 to TRBJ2-2, with 12 nucleotides matching TRBD1. V dropped 0 bases and J dropped 7; count of bases not matched to a gene: 6. The CDR3 extends over 16 amino acids. Germline values: CDR1 SQVTM, CDR2 ANQGSEA. The CDR3 spells CSVEDRDRGHIGELFF. CDR3 in DNA: TGCAGCGTTGAAGACCGGGACAGGGGGCATATCGGGGAGCTGTTTTTT.

The chain is built from TRBV11-2 and TRBJ2-3; D remains ambiguous. The V end was cut by 0 bases, the J end by 6 bases, with 7 bases between. Germline CDR1 and CDR2: SGHAT and FQNNGV. This CDR3 region has 13 residues. The chain's CDR3 is CASSLEFTDTQYF. The CDR3 DNA follows: TGTGCCAGCAGCTTAGAGTTTACGGATACGCAGTATTTT.

The chain couples TRBV15 to TRBJ1-2; a weak D match, TRBD1 (5 bases). Deletions cut 4 bases from V and 5 bases from J, with 23 bases between. CDR3 length: 17 amino acids. The germline gives CDR1 LNHNV, CDR2 YYDKDF (reference sequence). As DNA, the CDR3 is TGTGCCACCAGCACTCGACAGCCCCCCACCGTCCTTTATGGCTACACCTTC. Residues: CATSTRQPPTVLYGYTF.

The chain employs TRBV4-3 and TRBJ1-4; D is undetermined. V lost 3 bases to trimming and J lost 8 bases, with 19 bases between them. The CDR3 is 16 residues long. The germline V gene has CDR1 LGHNA and CDR2 YSLEER. The CDR3 spells CASSQSAGNLGEKLFF. The CDR3, as DNA: TGCGCCAGCAGCCAGAGTGCCGGGAACCTAGGGGAAAAACTGTTTTTT.

The genes are TRBV11-3 and TRBJ2-7; D is unresolved. CDR1 is SGHNT and CDR2 is YENEEA in the germline V gene. CDR3 length equals 15 residues. The germline V and J ends were trimmed by 0 bases and 2 bases, with 11 bases remaining between them. This chain's CDR3 is CASSLDLGTTYEQYF. CDR3 bases: TGTGCCAGCAGCTTAGATTTAGGCACTACCTACGAGCAGTACTTC.

This clone has just a few counts. V usage is TRBV6-5 and J usage is TRBJ1-1; no reliable D call. Trimming pared 3 bases from V and 1 base from J, leaving 12 bases between. CDR3 length: 15 residues. Germline loops: CDR1 MNHEY, CDR2 SVGAGI. CDR3 amino acids: CASSYLTWGNTEAFF. CDR3 DNA sequence: TGTGCCAGCAGTTATTTAACCTGGGGGAACACTGAAGCTTTCTTT.

V usage is TRBV27 and J usage is TRBJ1-6, with a weak D call TRBD1 (5 bases). The CDR3 length is 13 residues. Germline V gene data show CDR1 as MNHEY and CDR2 as SMNVEV (reference sequence). V was shortened by 0 bases and J by 10 bases, with 7 bases between the two germline ends. The CDR3 sequence: CASSLSGGSPLHF. The CDR3 DNA reads TGTGCCAGCAGTTTATCGGGGGGGTCACCCCTCCACTTT.

The chain carries TRBV5-1 and TRBJ1-1; TRBD1 might be the D (6 bases). Germline V lookup: CDR1 SGHRS, CDR2 YFSETQ. This CDR3 region has 15 residues. Between the trimmed V and J ends, which lost 4 bases and 2 bases, there was a span of 15 bases. The CDR3 nucleotides are TGCGCCAGCAGCCCACTACAGACAGGAAACACTGAAGCTTTCTTT. This gives the protein CASSPLQTGNTEAFF.

The chain recombines TRBV19 with TRBJ1-1; D unclear. CDR3 length: 15 amino acids. Trimming shortened V by 2 bases and J by 4 bases, and 14 bases separated the two germline ends. Germline V gene lookup returns CDR1 LNHDA and CDR2 SQIVND (reference sequence). The CDR3 coding sequence is TGTGCCAGTAGTATACCTCGGATCGGGAGCACTGAAGCTTTCTTT. Protein sequence: CASSIPRIGSTEAFF.

This clone has more than one count but fewer than ten. The chain combines TRBV25-1 with TRBJ1-1; a possible D gene is TRBD1 (5 bases). Between the trimmed V and J ends, which lost 3 bases and 1 base, there was a span of 9 bases. Germline V gives CDR1 MGHDK, CDR2 SYGVNS. CDR3 size: 14 residues. For the CDR3, the DNA is TGTGCCAGCAGTGATTTCGGACAGAACACTGAAGCTTTCTTT. It encodes CASSDFGQNTEAFF.

The chain carries TRBV7-2 and TRBJ2-3, with TRBD2 matching over 10 bases. J lost 2 bases, V lost 3 bases, and 5 bases had no gene match. The V gene's germline CDR1 is SGHTA and CDR2 FQGNSA. CDR3 length equals 16 residues. CDR3 in DNA: TGTGCCAGCAGCTTTTTAGCGGGGGGCCCCACAGATACGCAGTATTTT. Protein sequence: CASSFLAGGPTDTQYF.

There are a few counts of this clone. CDR3 residues: CASSLQGSYGYTF. The CDR3 DNA is TGTGCCAGCAGCTTACAGGGAAGTTATGGCTACACCTTC. The rearrangement uses TRBV5-4 and TRBJ1-2; a weak D match, TRBD1 (6 bases). The germline CDR1 and CDR2 sequences are SGHNT and YYREEE (reference sequence). V lost 2 bases and J lost 5, with 10 bases in between. This CDR3 comprises 13 residues.

The genes are TRBV4-1 and TRBJ1-6, with 10 bases fitting TRBD1. The V gene's germline CDR1 is MGHRA and CDR2 YSYEKL. The length of the CDR3 is 15 residues. The V gene end was trimmed by 4 bases and the J gene end by 11 bases; junction bases not matched to a gene: 8. CDR3: CASSPYPDRGTPLHF. CDR3 coding DNA: TGCGCCAGCAGCCCTTACCCGGACAGGGGGACACCCCTCCACTTT.

The chain employs TRBV4-2 and TRBJ1-4; D perhaps matches TRBD1 (6 bases). Germline V gene lookup returns CDR1 LGHNA and CDR2 YNFKEQ. This CDR3 is built from 17 residues. The germline V and J ends were trimmed by 5 bases and 1 base, with 17 bases remaining between them. The CDR3 protein is CASSYRLGGETNEKLFF. CDR3 sequence (DNA): TGTGCCAGCAGCTACCGTCTAGGGGGAGAAACTAATGAAAAACTGTTTTTT.

The gene calls are TRBV5-4 and TRBJ2-3; no clear D. Germline V gene sequence: CDR1 SGHNT, CDR2 YYREEE (reference sequence). Between the trimmed V and J ends, which lost 2 bases and 7 bases, there was a span of 11 bases. This CDR3 has 13 amino acids. The CDR3 DNA reads TGTGCCAGCAGCTTAGAGCTGCTACATACGCAGTATTTT. It yields the protein CASSLELLHTQYF.

This clone was seen only a few times. The chain is built from TRBV7-6 and TRBJ2-2; 7 bases are shared with TRBD1. The CDR3 runs to 14 residues. V was pared by 5 bases and J by 4 bases, with 4 bases of the junction left unmatched. Germline CDR1 reads SGHVS; CDR2 reads FNYEAQ. The CDR3 reads CASSQDRVTGELFF. DNA of the CDR3: TGTGCCAGCAGCCAAGACAGGGTCACCGGGGAGCTGTTTTTT.

There are a few counts of this clone. The chain couples TRBV9 to TRBJ1-4; D perhaps matches TRBD1 (5 bases). The germline V gene has CDR1 SGDLS and CDR2 YYNGEE. V was shortened by 4 bases and J by 4 bases, with 11 bases between the two germline ends. The CDR3 contains 14 residues. The CDR3 coding sequence is TGTGCCAGCAGCCCCCGACAGTATAATGAAAAACTGTTTTTT. The encoded protein is CASSPRQYNEKLFF.

The chain joins TRBV15 to TRBJ2-3, with D perhaps given as TRBD1 or TRBD2 (6 bases each). The V end lost 0 bases, the J end lost 3 bases, and 13 bases lay between the germline ends. The length of the CDR3 is 16 residues. Germline V gives CDR1 LNHNV, CDR2 YYDKDF (reference sequence). For the CDR3, the DNA is TGTGCCACCAGCAGAGACCGGGGGCGCGGGACAGATACGCAGTATTTT. This encodes CATSRDRGRGTDTQYF.

This sequence joins TRBV21-1 and TRBJ1-2. TRBV21-1 is deemed a pseudogene. The CDR3 runs to 15 residues. The CDR3 DNA sequence: TGTGCCAGCATGGGGGTGTGGGGCGGACCCTATGGCTACACCTTC. It encodes CASMGVWGGPYGYTF.

The chain carries TRBV5-8 and TRBJ2-5; 7 positions agree with TRBD2. The CDR3 length is 15 residues. From germline, CDR1 is SGHTS and CDR2 YDEGEE. Germline trimming cut 2 bases from V and 2 bases from J; bases unmatched to any gene: 6. The CDR3: CASSLAGMIQETQYF. The CDR3 DNA sequence: TGTGCCAGCAGCTTAGCGGGGATGATTCAAGAGACCCAGTACTTC.

This CDR3 reads CASSPSGQGTYEQYF. The CDR3 nucleotides read TGTGCCAGCAGCCCCAGTGGACAGGGGACTTACGAGCAGTACTTC. The chain has TRBV25-1 and TRBJ2-7; 9 nucleotides match TRBD1. The germline V gene encodes CDR1 MGHDK and CDR2 SYGVNS. CDR3 size: 15 residues. V shed 6 bases and J 4 bases; nucleotides not matched to a gene: 10.

V and J are TRBV7-2 and TRBJ1-3; tentative D call: TRBD1 (5 bases). CDR3 length: 18 residues. CDR1 is SGHTA and CDR2 is FQGNSA in the germline V gene. Trimming cost V 3 bases and J 4 bases, with 22 bases left between them. CDR3 loop: CASSFRRPGGVGGNTIYF. The DNA of the CDR3 is TGTGCCAGCAGCTTTAGGCGCCCCGGAGGGGTTGGGGGAAACACCATATATTTT.

This chain connects TRBV11-2 to TRBJ2-5, with 9 bases identical to TRBD2. The J call may not be correct, given that the DNA end is closer to TRBJ2-7. CDR3 length: 14 amino acids. From germline, CDR1 is SGHAT and CDR2 FQNNGV. The CDR3 here is CASSPAGGWNEQYF. Written as DNA, the CDR3 is TGTGCCAGCAGCCCGGCGGGGGGGTGGAACGAGCAGTACTTC.

The J gene is TRBJ2-7, the V gene TRBV5-6, with 8 bases that match TRBD2. Germline CDR1 is SGHDT and CDR2 is YYEEEE. V trimming: 0 bases; J trimming: 3 bases; junction bases outside the gene matches: 5. This CDR3 contains 15 residues. The CDR3 DNA reads as TGTGCCAGCAGCTTGGGCCGGGGGGGACGCTACGAGCAGTACTTC. Translation gives CASSLGRGGRYEQYF.

The gene calls are TRBV5-6 and TRBJ2-7; 8 bases map to TRBD2. The CDR3 loop spans 15 amino acids. The junction had 8 bases not matched to a gene; V was cut back by 4 bases and J by 2 bases. Germline V gives CDR1 SGHDT, CDR2 YYEEEE. CDR3 coding DNA: TGTGCCAGCAGCGGGCGACTAGCGCTTACCTACGAGCAGTACTTC. Amino acids: CASSGRLALTYEQYF.

This clone was counted only a few times. V usage is TRBV5-1 and J usage is TRBJ2-7; D might be TRBD1 (6 bases). The CDR3 has 14 residues. V dropped 3 bases and J dropped 3 bases, with 13 bases sitting between them. CDR1 SGHRS and CDR2 YFSETQ come from the germline V gene. The DNA for the CDR3 is TGCGCCAGCAGCTCCGGGACACGAAACTACGAGCAGTACTTC. This translates into CASSSGTRNYEQYF.

The J gene is TRBJ1-2, the V gene TRBV7-2, with 10 bases identical to TRBD1. With 2 bases clipped from V and 6 bases from J, the junction kept 9 bases outside the gene matches. Germline CDR1 is SGHTA and CDR2 is FQGNSA. CDR3 length: 16 amino acids. In DNA, the CDR3 is TGTGCCAGCAGCTTATACCTCAGGGACAGGGGCCATGGCTACACCTTC. It codes for CASSLYLRDRGHGYTF.